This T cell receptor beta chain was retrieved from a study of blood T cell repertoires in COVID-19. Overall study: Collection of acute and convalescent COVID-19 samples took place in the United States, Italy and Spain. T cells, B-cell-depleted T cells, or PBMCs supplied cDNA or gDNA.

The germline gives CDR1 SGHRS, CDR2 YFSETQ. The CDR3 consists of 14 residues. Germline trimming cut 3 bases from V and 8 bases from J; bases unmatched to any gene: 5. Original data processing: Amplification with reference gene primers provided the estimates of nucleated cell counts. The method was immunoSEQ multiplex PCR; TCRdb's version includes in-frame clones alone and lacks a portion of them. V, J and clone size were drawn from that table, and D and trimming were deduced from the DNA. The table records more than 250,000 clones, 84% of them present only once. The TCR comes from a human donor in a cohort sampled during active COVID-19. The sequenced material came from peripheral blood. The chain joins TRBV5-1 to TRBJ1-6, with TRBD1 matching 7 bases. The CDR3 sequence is CASSSGQIYSPLHF. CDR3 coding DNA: TGCGCCAGCAGCTCGGGACAGATTTATTCACCCCTCCACTTT.